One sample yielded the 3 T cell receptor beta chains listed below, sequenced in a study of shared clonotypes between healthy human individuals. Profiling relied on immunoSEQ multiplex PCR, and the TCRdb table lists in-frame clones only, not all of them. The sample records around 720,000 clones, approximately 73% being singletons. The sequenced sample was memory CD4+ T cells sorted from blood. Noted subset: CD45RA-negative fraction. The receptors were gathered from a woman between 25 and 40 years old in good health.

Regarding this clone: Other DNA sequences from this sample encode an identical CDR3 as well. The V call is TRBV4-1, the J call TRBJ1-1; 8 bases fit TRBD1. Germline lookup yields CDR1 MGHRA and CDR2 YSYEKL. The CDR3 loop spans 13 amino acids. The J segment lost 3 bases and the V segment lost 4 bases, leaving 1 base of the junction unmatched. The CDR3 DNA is TGCGCCAGCAGCCTACAGGGGGACACTGAAGCTTTCTTT. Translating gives CASSLQGDTEAFF.

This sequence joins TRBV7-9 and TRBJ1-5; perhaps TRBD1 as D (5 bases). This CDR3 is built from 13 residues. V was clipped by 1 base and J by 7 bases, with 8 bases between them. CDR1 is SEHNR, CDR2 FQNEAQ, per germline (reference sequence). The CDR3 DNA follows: TGTGCCAGCAGCTTAGGTAGGGGACAGCCCCAGCATTTT. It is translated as CASSLGRGQPQHF.

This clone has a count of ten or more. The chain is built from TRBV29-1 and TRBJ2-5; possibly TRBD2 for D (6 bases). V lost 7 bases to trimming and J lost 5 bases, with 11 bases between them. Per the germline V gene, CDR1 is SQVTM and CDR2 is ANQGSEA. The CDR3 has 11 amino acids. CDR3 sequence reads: CSGTTFETQYF. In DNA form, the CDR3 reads TGCAGCGGGACTACCTTTGAGACCCAGTACTTC. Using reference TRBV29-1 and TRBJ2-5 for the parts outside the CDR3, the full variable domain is SAVISQKPSRDICQRGTSLTIQCQVDSQVTMMFWYRQQPGQSLTLIATANQGSEATYESGFVIDKFPISRPNLTFSTLTVSNMSPEDSSIYLCSGTTFETQYFGPGTRLLVL.